This TCR beta chain was observed in a study of cytomegalovirus exposure and HLA in healthy donors. Generated by immunoSEQ multiplex PCR, the TCRdb table keeps only in-frame clones and is missing some. The table shows roughly 100,000 clones, with approximately 86% occurring only once. The source is a woman aged 18-30 years in good health and CMV-seropositive. Specimen: PBMCs.

The CDR3 loop reads CSATRGWGGGETQYF. The DNA of the CDR3 is TGCAGCGCTACAAGGGGGTGGGGGGGCGGAGAGACCCAGTACTTC. This chain links TRBV29-1 with TRBJ2-5, with D possibly being TRBD2 (7 bases). The germline V gene has CDR1 SQVTM and CDR2 ANQGSEA. The V gene lost 7 bases and the J gene lost 4 bases, with 22 bases spanning the gap. The CDR3 is 15 residues long.